The rows below give T cell receptor beta chains drawn from one sample of a study of OX40 agonist ivuxolimab in advanced cancers. Only in-frame clones appear in the TCRdb table, and some are missing; sequencing was by immunoSEQ multiplex PCR. The table shows some 35,000 clones, with 76% occurring only once. This specimen consisted of CD4+ or CD8+ T cells sorted from blood, obtained in a trial of the OX40 agonist ivuxolimab. These TCRs come from an adult with an advanced solid tumor such as melanoma, head and neck, liver or kidney cancer. Each CDR3 is given with its conserved first and last residue. The order of the fields is J gene, V gene, clone size, D gene, CDR3 protein, CDR3 DNA. D genes are given only for firm matches. Where a row states a size, it is once, few, many or the class of an expanded clone; other rows omit it.

TRBJ1-1	TRBV6-1	medium-sized	NA	CASTRLTEAFF	TGTGCCAGCACCAGACTTACTGAAGCTTTCTTT
TRBJ2-1	TRBV2	NA	NA	CASSGSYNEQFF	TGTGCCAGCAGTGGGTCATACAATGAGCAGTTCTTC
TRBJ2-3	TRBV28	NA	TRBD1	CASKTGGSTDTQYF	TGTGCCAGCAAAACAGGGGGCTCCACAGATACGCAGTATTTT
TRBJ2-1	TRBV9	NA	NA	CASSPEPLYNEQFF	TGTGCCAGCAGCCCGGAACCCCTCTACAATGAGCAGTTCTTC
TRBJ2-3	TRBV6-1	medium-sized	TRBD2	CASSELASGEDTQYF	TGTGCCAGCAGTGAACTGGCTAGCGGGGAGGATACGCAGTATTTT
TRBJ1-2	TRBV9	few	NA	CASSVGTNYGYTF	TGTGCCAGCAGCGTAGGTACTAACTATGGCTACACCTTC
TRBJ1-2	TRBV7-9	NA	TRBD1	CASSLAGGDGYTF	TGTGCCAGCAGCTTAGCAGGGGGCGATGGCTACACCTTC
TRBJ2-3	TRBV2	few	NA	CASSGRRNTDTQYF	TGTGCCAGCAGTGGACGGCGGAACACAGATACGCAGTATTTT
TRBJ1-2	TRBV7-2	NA	NA	CASSLVDRLYGYTF	TGTGCCAGCAGCTTAGTAGACCGATTATATGGCTACACCTTC
TRBJ2-4	TRBV9	NA	NA	CASSVSAGTFGDIQYF	TGTGCCAGCAGCGTCTCCGCCGGGACTTTCGGTGACATTCAGTACTTC
TRBJ1-5	TRBV19	NA	NA	CASSIEDSFNQPQHF	TGTGCCAGTAGTATCGAAGACAGCTTCAATCAGCCCCAGCATTTT
TRBJ1-2	TRBV18	NA	NA	CASSPSREAGYTF	TGTGCCAGCTCCCCCTCGAGGGAGGCCGGCTACACCTTC
TRBJ2-7	TRBV5-1	few	TRBD1	CASRSGTGPYEQYF	TGCGCCAGCAGATCAGGGACAGGGCCCTACGAGCAGTACTTC
TRBJ1-2	TRBV14	NA	NA	CASSPVESLGGYTF	TGTGCCAGCAGCCCCGTGGAAAGCTTGGGGGGCTACACCTTC
TRBJ1-2	TRBV6-5	many	NA	CASSYMRGGYTF	TGTGCCAGCAGTTATATGAGGGGAGGCTACACCTTC
TRBJ1-5	TRBV5-1	NA	NA	CASSVDTGKGQPQHF	TGCGCCAGCAGCGTCGACACCGGTAAAGGACAGCCCCAGCATTTT
TRBJ1-2	TRBV9	NA	NA	CASSLGTDYGYTF	TGTGCCAGCAGCCTGGGGACGGACTATGGCTACACCTTC
TRBJ2-6	TRBV14	once	NA	CASSRGMNAAGANVLTF	TGTGCCAGCAGCCGGGGGATGAACGCCGCTGGGGCCAACGTCCTGACTTTC
TRBJ1-2	TRBV7-2	medium-sized	NA	CASSMGYYGYTF	TGTGCCAGCAGCATGGGGTACTATGGCTACACCTTC
TRBJ2-3	TRBV7-2	NA	TRBD2	CASSLAQSGATDTQYF	TGTGCCAGCAGCTTAGCTCAAAGCGGGGCCACAGATACGCAGTATTTT
TRBJ1-2	TRBV6-1	NA	TRBD1	CASSLDRGAYGYTF	TGTGCCAGCAGTCTCGACAGGGGGGCCTATGGCTACACCTTC
TRBJ2-5	TRBV10-3	NA	TRBD1	CAISESSLDRAFQETQYF	TGTGCCATCAGTGAATCATCATTGGACAGGGCGTTCCAAGAGACCCAGTACTTC
TRBJ1-2	TRBV27	NA	NA	CASSTSGSLGYGYTF	TGTGCCAGCAGTACCTCAGGGAGCTTAGGTTATGGCTACACCTTC
TRBJ2-7	TRBV27	few	NA	CASSWTLQGSYEQYF	TGTGCCAGCAGTTGGACCCTACAGGGATCGTACGAGCAGTACTTC
TRBJ1-1	TRBV5-8	NA	NA	CASSLHSRTEAFF	TGTGCCAGCAGCCTCCACAGCAGGACTGAAGCTTTCTTT
TRBJ1-1	TRBV21-1	NA	NA	CASKRGGKRPEAFF	TGTGCCAGCAAGAGGGGAGGGAAGCGGCCTGAAGCTTTCTTT
TRBJ2-7	TRBV18	NA	NA	CASSPSGFYEQYF	TGTGCCAGCTCACCTAGCGGATTTTACGAGCAGTACTTC